The 26 T cell receptor beta chains below all came from one sample that was sequenced in a study of vaccination and CD4 T cells after COVID-19. Sequencing of cultured CD4+ T cell DNA used the Oncomine TCR Beta short-read assay. One entry per CDR3 protein results from TCRdb running MiXCR on the PCR reads. The profile shows tens of thousands of distinct CDR3 sequences, less than 60% of them singletons. These receptors' targets are unknown. As for treatment: roughly nine-day PBMC culture with coronavirus spike peptide pools or control peptides (ViraFEST assay). Source: CD4+ T cells from blood, cultured in vitro, taken before SARS-CoV-2 vaccination. Receptors originate from a human donor who received a COVID-19 vaccine.

In this sample, this clonotype turned up a few times. V and J are TRBV7-9 and TRBJ1-1, with a weak D call TRBD1 (5 bases). Per germline, CDR1 SEHNR and CDR2 FQNEAQ (reference sequence). Trimming removed 1 base from V and 1 base from J, with 13 bases in between. The CDR3 has 16 residues. The CDR3 DNA is TGTGCCAGCAGCTTAGGACAGTCTAGACCGAACACTGAAGCTTTCTTT. Its protein is CASSLGQSRPNTEAFF.

The chain links TRBV6-1 to TRBJ2-3, with 7 bases that match TRBD1. With 5 bases clipped from V and 8 bases from J, the junction kept 4 bases outside the gene matches. The CDR3 is 12 residues long. Germline CDR1 reads MNHNS; CDR2 reads SASEGT. The CDR3 here is CASSLRQGTQYF. The CDR3 DNA reads TGTGCCAGCAGTCTTAGACAGGGTACGCAGTATTTT.

This sequence joins TRBV6-5 and TRBJ2-3; TRBD2 matches at 13 bases. This CDR3 is built from 16 residues. V shed 4 bases, J shed 5 bases, and the junction held 6 bases outside the gene matches. Germline CDR1 reads MNHEY; CDR2 reads SVGAGI. CDR3 in amino acids: CASSSRLAGGLDTQYF. CDR3 sequence (DNA): TGTGCCAGCAGTTCCCGACTAGCGGGGGGATTAGATACGCAGTATTTT.

The chain links TRBV25-1 to TRBJ2-1; no definite D call. V was pared by 3 bases and J by 4 bases, with 13 bases between. Germline values: CDR1 MGHDK, CDR2 SYGVNS. The CDR3 has 15 residues. The CDR3 coding sequence is TGTGCCAGCAGTGAGGCAGGAGATGGATACAATGAGCAGTTCTTC. This codes for CASSEAGDGYNEQFF.

The V and J genes are TRBV12-3 or TRBV12-4 and TRBJ2-7, with 9 positions matching TRBD1. The CDR3 spans 15 residues. Losses at the gene ends were 5 bases for V and 2 bases for J; bases not matched to a gene: 7. CDR3 nucleotides: TGTGCCAGCAGTCGGGGGACAGGGAGCCCCTACGAGCAGTACTTC. Protein sequence: CASSRGTGSPYEQYF.

This chain uses TRBV6-2 or TRBV6-3 with TRBJ2-2; no clear D gene. Germline values: CDR1 MNHEY, CDR2 SVGEGT. V lost 2 bases, J lost 7 bases, and 8 bases lay in between. The CDR3 loop spans 13 amino acids. The CDR3 region has the DNA TGTGCCAGCAGTTACCGTGTAAGCGGGGAGCTGTTTTTT. Its translation: CASSYRVSGELFF.

The rearrangement joins TRBV27 to TRBJ1-1; the match to TRBD1 covers 10 bases. The CDR3 is 12 residues long. The V gene end was trimmed by 6 bases and the J gene end by 11 bases; junction bases not matched to a gene: 6. Germline values: CDR1 MNHEY, CDR2 SMNVEV (reference sequence). The CDR3 loop reads CASRKTGGFAFF. The CDR3 DNA sequence: TGTGCCAGCAGGAAGACAGGGGGCTTCGCTTTCTTT.

This clonotype was seen a few times. The genes are TRBV12-3 or TRBV12-4 and TRBJ2-3; 9 bases line up with TRBD1. The junction had 4 bases not matched to a gene; V was cut back by 5 bases and J by 1 base. CDR3 length equals 15 residues. This chain's CDR3 is CASSDRGTRTDTQYF. CDR3 DNA sequence: TGTGCCAGCAGTGACAGGGGGACCCGCACAGATACGCAGTATTTT.

V is TRBV6-1 and J is TRBJ2-7; TRBD1 agrees at 10 bases. Unmatched junction bases numbered 5, after V lost 6 bases and J lost 3 bases. The CDR3 consists of 14 residues. CDR1 is MNHNS and CDR2 is SASEGT in the germline V gene. As DNA, the CDR3 is TGTGCCAGCAGCCCGACAGGGGGCATCTACGAGCAGTACTTC. Translation gives CASSPTGGIYEQYF.

The genes are TRBV9 and TRBJ2-7; 9 bases match TRBD1. CDR1 is SGDLS, CDR2 YYNGEE, per germline. V lost 4 bases to trimming and J lost 6 bases; unmatched junction nucleotides: 8. The CDR3 covers 14 residues. The CDR3 nucleotides are TGTGCCAGCAGCTGGGGACAGGGTGCGAGCGAGCAGTACTTC. This translates into CASSWGQGASEQYF.

This chain joins TRBV7-7 and TRBJ2-5; 11 nucleotides match TRBD1. The V gene's germline CDR1 is SSHAT and CDR2 FNYEAQ (reference sequence). The CDR3 has 20 residues. Trimming removed 4 bases from V and 0 bases from J; junction bases left unmatched: 16. In DNA form, the CDR3 reads TGTGCCAGCAGCTCCTCGCCGGCCGGGACAGGGGGGGAGAACCAAGAGACCCAGTACTTC. It codes for CASSSSPAGTGGENQETQYF.

The J gene is TRBJ1-6, the V gene TRBV6-1; no reliable D call. V was cut by 6 bases and J by 8 bases, with 14 bases left in between. Germline V lookup: CDR1 MNHNS, CDR2 SASEGT. The CDR3 has 14 residues. CDR3 nucleotide sequence: TGTGCCAGCAGACCGACCGTAGTGCATTCACCCCTCCACTTT. Protein product: CASRPTVVHSPLHF.

This chain connects TRBV11-2 to TRBJ1-2; TRBD1 matches 7 bases. The CDR3 spans 15 residues. CDR1 and CDR2 (germline): SGHAT, FQNNGV. V dropped 3 bases and J dropped 8; count of bases not matched to a gene: 12. CDR3 in DNA: TGTGCCAGCAGCTTTGGGAACAGGGGAAGTGGAGGCTACACCTTC. Translated, it gives CASSFGNRGSGGYTF.

The gene calls are TRBV5-4 and TRBJ1-2, with D possibly matching TRBD1 (6 bases). V was clipped by 0 bases and J by 8 bases, with 11 bases between them. This CDR3 region has 13 residues. From germline, CDR1 is SGHNT and CDR2 YYREEE (reference sequence). The CDR3 coding sequence is TGTGCCAGCAGCTTGGTGGCGGGGGGCGGCTACACCTTC. It is translated as CASSLVAGGGYTF.

The CDR3 loop reads CASSPSGVSYEQYF. CDR3 bases: TGTGCCAGCAGCCCCTCAGGGGTATCCTACGAGCAGTACTTC. The V and J genes are TRBV5-4 and TRBJ2-7, with TRBD1 as a possible D gene (6 bases). Deletions cut 4 bases from V and 1 base from J, with 12 bases between. Germline values: CDR1 SGHNT, CDR2 YYREEE (reference sequence). This CDR3 comprises 14 residues.

This clonotype was detected a few times. CDR3 sequence (DNA): TGTGCCAGCAGCCGGGACACGAGCTACGAGCAGTACTTC. Its protein is CASSRDTSYEQYF. The chain combines TRBV4-2 with TRBJ2-7, with D tentatively TRBD1 (6 bases). The CDR3 has 13 residues. The V gene's germline CDR1 is LGHNA and CDR2 YNFKEQ. Trimming took off 4 bases at V and 3 bases at J, with 10 bases between the two ends.

The chain links TRBV20-1 to TRBJ2-5; 8 bases match TRBD2. The germline CDR1 and CDR2 sequences are DFQATT and SNEGSKA (reference sequence). This CDR3 is 16 amino acids long. Trimming at V came to 0 bases and at J to 1 base, leaving 7 bases not matched to a gene. The DNA of the CDR3 is TGCAGTGCTAGAGATCTAGTTAGCGGGGTCCAAGAGACCCAGTACTTC. It translates to CSARDLVSGVQETQYF.

The chain couples TRBV7-2 to TRBJ2-1; D is possibly TRBD1 (6 bases). V dropped 5 bases and J dropped 8 bases, with 16 bases sitting between them. CDR3 length: 14 amino acids. Germline loops: CDR1 SGHTA, CDR2 FQGNSA. The CDR3 nucleotides read TGTGCCAGCAGCCCCCAGACAGGTCGGGATGAGCAGTTCTTC. Encoded protein: CASSPQTGRDEQFF. The complete variable domain, with remaining parts taken from reference TRBV7-2 and TRBJ2-1, reads GAGVSQSPSNKVTEKGKDVELRCDPISGHTALYWYRQSLGQGLEFLIYFQGNSAPDKSGLPSDRFSAERTGGSVSTLTIQRTQQEDSAVYLCASSPQTGRDEQFFGPGTRLTVL.

The chain uses TRBV6-1 and TRBJ1-2; no firm D call. The CDR3 sequence is 14 residues long. Trimming took 5 bases from V and 5 from J, leaving 15 bases between them. The germline V gene encodes CDR1 MNHNS and CDR2 SASEGT. The CDR3 sequence: CASSLGKSSYGYTF. The CDR3 DNA follows: TGTGCCAGCAGTCTCGGGAAATCTTCATATGGCTACACCTTC.

This chain links TRBV5-4 with TRBJ2-7; TRBD1 matches at 11 bases. Trimming took 4 bases from V and 2 from J; bases not matched to a gene: 8. This CDR3 spans 16 amino acids. Germline values: CDR1 SGHNT, CDR2 YYREEE (reference sequence). The chain's CDR3 is CASSPGGGQGAYEQYF. The CDR3 nucleotides read TGTGCCAGCAGCCCCGGGGGGGGACAGGGGGCCTACGAGCAGTACTTC.

The V call is TRBV7-8, the J call TRBJ2-1, with TRBD1 matching 9 bases. The J segment lost 6 bases and the V segment lost 5 bases, leaving 11 bases of the junction unmatched. The CDR3 runs 16 residues. Germline CDR1 SGHVS, CDR2 FQNEAQ. The CDR3 protein is CASSPRDRASLNEQFF. CDR3 coding DNA: TGTGCCAGCAGCCCTCGGGACAGGGCGTCTCTCAATGAGCAGTTCTTC.

The rearrangement joins TRBV28 to TRBJ1-1, with D unresolved. The CDR3 extends over 12 amino acids. V lost 2 bases and J lost 7, with 8 bases in between. Germline CDR1 reads MDHEN; CDR2 reads SYDVKM. DNA for the CDR3: TGTGCCAGCAGTTTAGGGATACTTGAAGCTTTCTTT. It is translated as CASSLGILEAFF.

This chain links TRBV9 with TRBJ2-7; D not resolved. The CDR3 length is 14 residues. The V end lost 4 bases, the J end lost 0 bases, and 11 bases lay between the germline ends. Germline CDR1 SGDLS, CDR2 YYNGEE. The CDR3 loop reads CASSRASSSYEQYF. The CDR3 DNA follows: TGTGCCAGCAGCCGAGCTAGTAGCTCCTACGAGCAGTACTTC. Variable domain in full (rest from reference TRBV9 and TRBJ2-7): DSGVTQTPKHLITATGQRVTLRCSPRSGDLSVYWYQQSLDQGLQFLIQYYNGEERAKGNILERFSAQQFPDLHSELNLSSLELGDSALYFCASSRASSSYEQYFGPGTRLTVT.

This clonotype turned up a few times. This rearrangement joins TRBV27 to TRBJ1-1; D unresolved. CDR3 length equals 14 residues. CDR1 is MNHEY, CDR2 SMNVEV, per germline (reference sequence). The V gene lost 1 base and the J gene lost 8 bases, with 14 bases spanning the gap. Here the CDR3 DNA reads TGTGCCAGCAGTTTATTTTCCGACGGGGAAGAAGCTTTCTTT. It translates to CASSLFSDGEEAFF.

The chain couples TRBV18 to TRBJ1-2, with D possibly being TRBD1 (5 bases). Germline-derived CDR1 and CDR2 are KGHSH and LQKENI. Trimming left V 3 bases short and J 2 bases short, with 13 bases between. This CDR3 is built from 15 residues. The CDR3 DNA reads as TGTGCCAGCTCACCTGCCCGCGGGGCCAACTATGGCTACACCTTC. Its translation: CASSPARGANYGYTF.

The genes are TRBV30 and TRBJ2-5, with TRBD1 matching over 9 bases. V dropped 3 bases and J dropped 1; count of bases not matched to a gene: 9. The CDR3 sequence is 16 residues long. Germline V gives CDR1 GTSNPN, CDR2 SVGIG (reference sequence). CDR3 protein: CAWSGWGQGFQETQYF. The CDR3 nucleotides read TGTGCCTGGAGCGGTTGGGGACAGGGCTTCCAAGAGACCCAGTACTTC.